Listed here are 27 T cell receptor beta chains from one sample, sequenced in a study of shared clonotypes between healthy human individuals. Naivety among CD8 cells was defined by CD45RO negativity and positive CCR7 selection, thereby excluding terminally differentiated effector memory CD45RA+ cells. Method: immunoSEQ multiplex PCR; TCRdb's copy keeps in-frame clones and lacks some. Of approximately 1.9 million clones in the sample, 90% to 95% are singletons; the top ten hold about 1.6%. The sample consisted of naive CD8+ T cells from PBMCs. The source of these receptors is a man younger than 35 in good health. Some clones in this sample may be carry-over from other donors' samples.

CDR3 residues: CASSQQNSYEQYF. DNA of the CDR3: TGTGCCAGCAGCCAACAGAATTCCTACGAGCAGTACTTC. This sequence joins TRBV7-9 and TRBJ2-7; the D is unclear. This CDR3 spans 13 amino acids. Germline values: CDR1 SEHNR, CDR2 FQNEAQ (reference sequence). Trimming removed 5 bases from V and 1 base from J, with 9 bases in between.

V is TRBV21-1 and J is TRBJ1-2; TRBD1 was called by the table and not checked on the DNA. TRBV21-1 is a pseudogene. This CDR3 spans 21 amino acids. The CDR3 sequence is CASSKSSPPVFRQPPNYGYTF. CDR3 nucleotides: TGTGCCAGCAGCAAAAGCAGCCCCCCCGTTTTTCGACAGCCCCCTAACTATGGCTACACCTTC.

This rearrangement joins TRBV27 to TRBJ2-2; D not resolved. Germline CDR1 reads MNHEY; CDR2 reads SMNVEV (reference sequence). The CDR3 contains 17 residues. V dropped 2 bases and J dropped 1 base, with 14 bases sitting between them. The CDR3 spells CASSLAVFGRNTGELFF. CDR3 coding DNA: TGTGCCAGCAGTTTAGCGGTTTTTGGCAGGAACACCGGGGAGCTGTTTTTT.

This rearrangement joins TRBV23-1 to TRBJ2-2; 7 bases line up with TRBD1. TRBV23-1 is an open reading frame whose function is uncertain. Unmatched junction bases numbered 22, after V lost 6 bases and J lost 6 bases. The CDR3 consists of 19 residues. CDR3 protein: CASSQAARVTGMGAGELFF. CDR3 sequence (DNA): TGCGCCAGCAGCCAGGCGGCCCGCGTGACAGGGATGGGGGCCGGGGAGCTGTTTTTT.

V usage is TRBV6-1 and J usage is TRBJ2-2; D gene uncertain. Per germline, CDR1 MNHNS and CDR2 SASEGT. The CDR3 sequence is 15 residues long. V gave up 2 bases and J gave up 1 base, with 8 bases separating them. This CDR3 reads CASSERVKNTGELFF. Here the CDR3 DNA reads TGTGCCAGCAGTGAAAGGGTGAAGAACACCGGGGAGCTGTTTTTT.

V is TRBV30 and J is TRBJ1-1, with D unclear. Germline assignment: CDR1 GTSNPN and CDR2 SVGIG (reference sequence). There are 14 residues in the CDR3. V was pared by 4 bases and J by 5 bases, with 17 bases between. The DNA for the CDR3 is TGTGCCTGGACTTCCGGGGTCACCGGGACTGAAGCTTTCTTT. This gives the protein CAWTSGVTGTEAFF.

The CDR3 reads CASSTGTGSLSGNTIYF. CDR3 bases: TGCGCCAGCAGTACCGGGACAGGGAGCCTCTCTGGAAACACCATATATTTT. The V and J genes are TRBV10-1 and TRBJ1-3; TRBD1 agrees at 9 bases. Germline assignment: CDR1 WNHNN and CDR2 SYGVQD (reference sequence). Trimming cost V 5 bases and J 0 bases; bases outside gene matches: 8. CDR3 size: 17 residues.

The J gene is TRBJ2-2, the V gene TRBV7-9, with TRBD2 matching over 9 bases. Germline CDR1 reads SEHNR; CDR2 reads FQNEAQ (reference sequence). The CDR3 extends over 16 amino acids. V lost 4 bases, J lost 0 bases, and 3 bases stayed unmatched. The CDR3 protein is CASSSSGGTNTGELFF. The DNA for the CDR3 is TGTGCCAGCAGCTCCAGCGGGGGGACGAACACCGGGGAGCTGTTTTTT.

This clone came up a few times. The CDR3 DNA sequence: TGTGCCAGCAATGGGGGACCAAGGAACACTGAAGCTTTCTTT. Protein: CASNGGPRNTEAFF. V gene TRBV7-9 combines with J gene TRBJ1-1, with D possibly TRBD1 on 5 matching bases. The CDR3 runs 14 residues. Trimming pared 7 bases from V and 1 base from J, leaving 13 bases between. The germline V gene encodes CDR1 SEHNR and CDR2 FQNEAQ (reference sequence).

The chain recombines TRBV27 with TRBJ1-5; tentatively, D is TRBD1 (5 bases). CDR3 size: 19 residues. CDR1 is MNHEY, CDR2 SMNVEV, per germline (reference sequence). V dropped 0 bases and J dropped 0 bases, with 18 bases sitting between them. As DNA, the CDR3 is TGTGCCAGCAGTTTATCGGCCCGCCCCGACAGTTATAGCAATCAGCCCCAGCATTTT. The encoded protein is CASSLSARPDSYSNQPQHF.

In this sample, this clone turned up a few times. The sample holds other DNA sequences that translate to the same CDR3. The chain is built from TRBV9 and TRBJ2-1; D unclear. This CDR3 is 10 amino acids long. CDR1 is SGDLS and CDR2 is YYNGEE in the germline V gene. Trimming shortened V by 3 bases and J by 6 bases, and 1 base separated the two germline ends. CDR3 residues: CASSGNEQFF. For the CDR3, the DNA is TGTGCCAGCAGCGGCAATGAGCAGTTCTTC.

V is TRBV28 and J is TRBJ2-7, with 8 bases matching TRBD2. J lost 5 bases, V lost 11 bases, and 14 bases had no gene match. The length of the CDR3 is 14 residues. The germline V gene has CDR1 MDHEN and CDR2 SYDVKM. As DNA, the CDR3 is TGTGCCGGGAGCGGGGGTACAGGGTTGAACGAGCAGTACTTC. Its protein is CAGSGGTGLNEQYF.

The CDR3, as DNA: TGTGCCAGCAGCCATTATACCGGCTCGGGGGAGACCCAGTACTTC. Encoded protein: CASSHYTGSGETQYF. V usage is TRBV14 and J usage is TRBJ2-5; D is perhaps TRBD2 (5 bases). The CDR3 is 15 residues long. CDR1 SGHDN and CDR2 FVKESK come from the germline V gene. V lost 3 bases and J 5 bases, leaving 16 bases between the germline ends.

The chain is built from TRBV7-9 and TRBJ2-3; D may match TRBD1 or TRBD2 (5 bases each). In germline, CDR1 is SEHNR, CDR2 FQNEAQ (reference sequence). This CDR3 has 16 residues. Between the trimmed V and J ends, which lost 3 bases and 4 bases, there was a span of 17 bases. CDR3 amino acids: CASSFSWGRLADTQYF. CDR3 DNA sequence: TGTGCCAGCAGCTTTAGTTGGGGGAGACTGGCAGATACGCAGTATTTT.

V is TRBV29-1 and J is TRBJ2-1, with D uncertain. From germline, CDR1 is SQVTM and CDR2 ANQGSEA. Trimming cost V 0 bases and J 10 bases, with 16 bases left between them. This CDR3 comprises 14 residues. Written as DNA, the CDR3 is TGCAGCGTTGAAGATAGGTGGCCCACCGGCGAGCAGTTCTTC. Translation gives CSVEDRWPTGEQFF.

This clone was counted once. The rearrangement links TRBV7-9 to TRBJ2-7; D may be TRBD2 (5 bases). V lost 4 bases and J 0 bases, leaving 19 bases between the germline ends. Germline V gene sequence: CDR1 SEHNR, CDR2 FQNEAQ (reference sequence). The CDR3 has 17 residues. CDR3 coding DNA: TGTGCCAGCAGCTCCCCTCCGGCGGGCTGGAGCTCCTACGAGCAGTACTTC. This codes for CASSSPPAGWSSYEQYF.

The chain recombines TRBV27 with TRBJ2-3; D uncertain. The CDR3 contains 13 residues. Germline CDR1 MNHEY, CDR2 SMNVEV (reference sequence). Trimming shortened V by 4 bases and J by 6 bases, and 11 bases separated the two germline ends. DNA of the CDR3: TGTGCCAGCAGTTCCTACCCCGGGGATACGCAGTATTTT. This gives the protein CASSSYPGDTQYF.

V gene TRBV5-4 combines with J gene TRBJ2-7; perhaps D is TRBD1 or TRBD2 (5 bases each). The CDR3 is 14 amino acids. Germline V gives CDR1 SGHNT, CDR2 YYREEE (reference sequence). V was cut by 2 bases and J by 2 bases, with 11 bases left in between. The CDR3, as DNA: TGTGCCAGCAGCTTCTTCCGGGACCCCTACGAGCAGTACTTC. This translates into CASSFFRDPYEQYF.

Comment on this clone: Other DNA sequences in the sample encode the same CDR3. The rearrangement uses TRBV4-1 and TRBJ2-7; 8 bases agree with TRBD1. Per germline, CDR1 MGHRA and CDR2 YSYEKL. The CDR3 is 13 amino acids. Trimming took 3 bases from V and 4 from J; bases not matched to a gene: 2. In DNA form, the CDR3 reads TGCGCCAGCAGCCAGGACAGGGTTTACGAGCAGTACTTC. Its translation is CASSQDRVYEQYF.

The rearrangement uses TRBV9 and TRBJ2-1; D is undetermined. The CDR3 extends over 15 amino acids. Trimming cost V 0 bases and J 10 bases, with 17 bases left between them. Germline lookup yields CDR1 SGDLS and CDR2 YYNGEE. The CDR3 nucleotides read TGTGCCAGCAGCGTAGTGGACCGCACGGGTGAGGAGCAGTTCTTC. It yields the protein CASSVVDRTGEEQFF.

This clone has a single count. The chain carries TRBV27 and TRBJ2-7; D is unresolved. V gave up 6 bases and J gave up 3 bases, with 15 bases separating them. The CDR3 runs to 14 residues. Germline loops: CDR1 MNHEY, CDR2 SMNVEV (reference sequence). The CDR3 spells CASSKRALDYEQYF. DNA for the CDR3: TGTGCCAGCAGCAAACGTGCCCTGGACTACGAGCAGTACTTC.

The chain recombines TRBV5-8 with TRBJ2-7; D is uncertain. The germline V gene has CDR1 SGHTS and CDR2 YDEGEE. The CDR3 loop spans 12 amino acids. Trimming took off 9 bases at V and 4 bases at J, with 14 bases between the two ends. The CDR3 sequence is CAIYGSGYEQYF. Here the CDR3 DNA reads TGTGCCATCTATGGCTCTGGGTACGAGCAGTACTTC. Based on the CDR3 plus reference TRBV5-8 and TRBJ2-7, the full variable domain is EAGVTQSPTHLIKTRGQQATLRCSPISGHTSVYWYQQALGLGLQFLLWYDEGEERNRGNFPPRFSGRQFPNYSSELNVNALELEDSALYLCAIYGSGYEQYFGPGTRLTVT.

This sequence joins TRBV28 and TRBJ1-5; the D is unclear. The CDR3 has 14 amino acids. Per germline, CDR1 MDHEN and CDR2 SYDVKM. V dropped 7 bases and J dropped 4 bases, with 14 bases sitting between them. The CDR3 region is CASTFSVGNQPQHF. As DNA, the CDR3 is TGTGCCAGCACCTTTTCAGTTGGAAATCAGCCCCAGCATTTT. Based on the CDR3 plus reference TRBV28 and TRBJ1-5, the full variable domain is DVKVTQSSRYLVKRTGEKVFLECVQDMDHENMFWYRQDPGLGLRLIYFSYDVKMKEKGDIPEGYSVSREKKERFSLILESASTNQTSMYLCASTFSVGNQPQHFGDGTRLSIL.

The chain uses TRBV27 and TRBJ2-1, with D possibly being TRBD2 (5 bases). CDR1 is MNHEY and CDR2 is SMNVEV in the germline V gene (reference sequence). CDR3 size: 17 residues. The V and J ends lost 5 bases and 6 bases respectively, with 23 bases between them. In DNA form, the CDR3 reads TGTGCCAGCAGTCCACCGAATAGGCGGGCAAAGTCCAATGAGCAGTTCTTC. This gives the protein CASSPPNRRAKSNEQFF.

The chain combines TRBV9 with TRBJ1-1; a weak D match, TRBD1 (5 bases). CDR1 and CDR2 (germline): SGDLS, YYNGEE. CDR3 length: 14 residues. The V end lost 4 bases, the J end lost 1 base, and 11 bases lay between the germline ends. This chain's CDR3 is CASSSGTPNTEAFF. The CDR3 DNA reads as TGTGCCAGCAGCTCAGGGACGCCGAACACTGAAGCTTTCTTT.

The chain joins TRBV29-1 to TRBJ2-7, with 10 positions matching TRBD1. The germline gives CDR1 SQVTM, CDR2 ANQGSEA. This CDR3 contains 12 residues. After removal of 6 bases from V and 6 bases from J, the junction contained 5 bases not matched to a gene. The CDR3 here is CSVVGTGVEQYF. CDR3 DNA sequence: TGCAGCGTGGTTGGGACAGGGGTCGAGCAGTACTTC.

This chain connects TRBV27 to TRBJ2-7; 11 nucleotides line up with TRBD1. The CDR3 extends over 14 amino acids. J lost 5 bases, V lost 6 bases, and 6 bases had no gene match. The V gene's germline CDR1 is MNHEY and CDR2 SMNVEV (reference sequence). The chain's CDR3 is CASRWTGGSHEQYF. Written as DNA, the CDR3 is TGTGCCAGCAGGTGGACAGGGGGCTCTCACGAGCAGTACTTC.